This passage covers 16 T cell receptor beta chains from one sample sequenced in a study of monozygotic twins with inflammatory bowel disease (dated by TCRdb to the late 2010s). Libraries were constructed by 5' RACE. Sequencer: Illumina HiSeq 2500. TCRdb reanalyzed the reads, keeping one entry per CDR3 protein sequence and omitting DNA. Per the sample table, the count is over 350,000 distinct CDR3 sequences. The ten largest clones represent roughly 2.6% of the sample. The sequencing input was blood. These receptors came from a human donor with ulcerative colitis or Crohn's disease, or a healthy co-twin of an affected twin (not recorded which).

V is TRBV4-3 and J is TRBJ1-2; TCRdb's D call of TRBD1 is untestable without DNA. This CDR3 is 14 amino acids long. Germline V gene data show CDR1 as LGHNA and CDR2 as YSLEER. The CDR3 is CASSQDGARYGYTF.

The chain joins TRBV6-5 to TRBJ1-5. This CDR3 comprises 12 residues. Germline V lookup: CDR1 MNHEY, CDR2 SVGAGI. CDR3 sequence reads: CASSDSNQPQHF.

This rearrangement joins TRBV9 to TRBJ1-1; the D gene TCRdb calls, TRBD1, cannot be checked with no DNA. Per the germline V gene, CDR1 is SGDLS and CDR2 is YYNGEE. The CDR3 has 14 residues. This CDR3 is CASSAGTGRTEAFF.

This sequence joins TRBV7-9 and TRBJ2-3; TCRdb's assignment of TRBD1 cannot be checked, as there is no DNA. This CDR3 comprises 17 residues. Germline CDR1 is SEHNR and CDR2 is FQNEAQ (reference sequence). CDR3 loop: CASSYEEDRLSTDTQYF. Looking up the rest from reference TRBV7-9 and TRBJ2-3 gives the full variable domain: DTGVSQNPRHKITKRGQNVTFRCDPISEHNRLYWYRQTLGQGPEFLTYFQNEAQLEKSRLLSDRFSAERPKGSFSTLEIQRTEQGDSAMYLCASSYEEDRLSTDTQYFGPGTRLTVL.

The J gene is TRBJ2-7, the V gene TRBV7-3. The CDR3 is made up of 12 amino acids. Germline CDR1 SGHTA, CDR2 FQGTGA. The CDR3 protein is CASSTDTTEQYF.

The CDR3 loop is CAISEIGGGQPQHF. This rearrangement joins TRBV10-3 to TRBJ1-5. Germline V gene sequence: CDR1 ENHRY, CDR2 SYGVKD. The CDR3 totals 14 residues.

The chain uses TRBV6-2 or TRBV6-3 and TRBJ2-7. From germline, CDR1 is MNHEY and CDR2 SVGEGT. CDR3 length equals 13 residues. CDR3 region: CASSFPGLEEQYF.

The genes are TRBV7-2 and TRBJ2-1; TCRdb designates TRBD2, a call that cannot be tested without DNA. CDR3 length: 14 amino acids. The V gene's germline CDR1 is SGHTA and CDR2 FQGNSA. CDR3 region: CASSYGTRGNEQFF.

The genes are TRBV7-2 and TRBJ1-5; TCRdb outputs TRBD1, but without DNA this stays unchecked. Germline V gives CDR1 SGHTA, CDR2 FQGNSA. The CDR3 loop spans 16 amino acids. The chain's CDR3 is CASTAGLGGGNQPQHF. The variable domain in full, completed from reference TRBV7-2 and TRBJ1-5, reads GAGVSQSPSNKVTEKGKDVELRCDPISGHTALYWYRQSLGQGLEFLIYFQGNSAPDKSGLPSDRFSAERTGGSVSTLTIQRTQQEDSAVYLCASTAGLGGGNQPQHFGDGTRLSIL.

The chain joins TRBV6-6 to TRBJ2-6; TCRdb picks TRBD1, but there is no DNA to check that call. From germline, CDR1 is MNHNY and CDR2 SVGAGI (reference sequence). The CDR3 length is 14 residues. The chain's CDR3 is CASSTSQGVAVLTF.

The chain uses TRBV7-3 and TRBJ1-5; TCRdb reports TRBD1, a call that lacks DNA to check it against. Per the germline V gene, CDR1 is SGHTA and CDR2 is FQGTGA. The CDR3 has 18 amino acids. The CDR3 spells CASSGTGETGGSNQPQHF.

The chain employs TRBV4-2 and TRBJ1-4; TCRdb proposes TRBD1, but this gene call is untestable without DNA. Germline V gene data show CDR1 as LGHNA and CDR2 as YNFKEQ. This CDR3 is 20 amino acids long. This chain's CDR3 is CASSQDPRRLTGGETEKLFF.

The chain uses TRBV28 and TRBJ1-4; the TCRdb D gene call, TRBD1, has no DNA to confirm it. The CDR3 spans 14 residues. Germline lookup yields CDR1 MDHEN and CDR2 SYDVKM. The CDR3: CASSLRGGDEKLFF.

The chain couples TRBV7-9 to TRBJ2-1; the D gene TCRdb calls, TRBD2, cannot be checked with no DNA. This CDR3 comprises 16 residues. Germline lookup yields CDR1 SEHNR and CDR2 FQNEAQ (reference sequence). This chain's CDR3 is CASSLEIAGGPNEQFF.

V usage is TRBV5-1 and J usage is TRBJ2-7; the TCRdb call, TRBD1, lacks DNA for checking. This CDR3 region has 16 residues. Germline V gene sequence: CDR1 SGHRS, CDR2 YFSETQ. This chain's CDR3 is CASSRGDRDRNYEQYF.

This chain links TRBV18 with TRBJ1-5. Germline V gene lookup returns CDR1 KGHSH and CDR2 LQKENI. This CDR3 has 15 residues. CDR3 sequence reads: CASSPLHDSNQPQHF.